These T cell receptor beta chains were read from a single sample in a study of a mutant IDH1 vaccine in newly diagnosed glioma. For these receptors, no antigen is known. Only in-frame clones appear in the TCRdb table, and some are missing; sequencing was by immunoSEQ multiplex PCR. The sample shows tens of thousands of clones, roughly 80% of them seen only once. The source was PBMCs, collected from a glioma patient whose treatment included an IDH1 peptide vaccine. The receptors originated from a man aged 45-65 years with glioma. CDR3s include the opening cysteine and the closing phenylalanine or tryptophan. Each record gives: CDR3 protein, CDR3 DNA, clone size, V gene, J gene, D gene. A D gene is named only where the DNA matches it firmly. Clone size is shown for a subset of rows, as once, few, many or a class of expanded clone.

CASSALAGVDNEQFF	TGTGCCAGCAGCGCACTAGCGGGGGTTGACAATGAGCAGTTCTTC	NA	TRBV7-9	TRBJ2-1	TRBD2
CSVDQGYEQYF	TGCAGCGTTGATCAGGGCTACGAGCAGTACTTC	NA	TRBV29-1	TRBJ2-7	NA
CASSLAGGVTYNEQFF	TGCGCCAGCAGCTTGGCGGGAGGAGTGACCTACAATGAGCAGTTCTTC	once	TRBV5-1	TRBJ2-1	TRBD2
CASRTTGGVPQHF	TGTGCCAGTCGAACGACCGGGGGAGTACCCCAGCATTTT	NA	TRBV19	TRBJ1-5	NA
CASSFDRNTEAFF	TGTGCCAGCAGCTTTGACAGGAACACTGAAGCTTTCTTT	once	TRBV11-2	TRBJ1-1	NA
CASSLNSRDEQYF	TGTGCCAGCAGTTTAAATTCCAGGGACGAGCAGTACTTC	many	TRBV27	TRBJ2-7	NA
CASSEVWTGKAKNIQYF	TGCGCCAGCAGCGAGGTTTGGACAGGGAAAGCCAAAAACATTCAGTACTTC	NA	TRBV5-1	TRBJ2-4	TRBD1
CASSPRNSDNSPLHF	TGTGCCAGCAGCCCAAGGAACAGTGACAATTCACCCCTCCACTTT	NA	TRBV7-8	TRBJ1-6	NA
CATSSRGGHYEQYF	TGTGCCACCAGCAGCAGGGGGGGCCACTACGAGCAGTACTTC	NA	TRBV15	TRBJ2-7	NA
CASSLRGEKLFF	TGTGCCAGCAGCCTCAGGGGTGAAAAACTGTTTTTT	NA	TRBV9	TRBJ1-4	NA
CASSLAGGGGQPQHF	TGTGCCAGCAGCTTGGCCGGGGGCGGGGGTCAGCCCCAGCATTTT	NA	TRBV5-6	TRBJ1-5	NA
CASSSSGTGGKLFF	TGTGCCAGCAGCTCCTCCGGGACAGGCGGAAAACTGTTTTTT	NA	TRBV7-2	TRBJ1-4	TRBD1